This T cell receptor (beta chain) derives from a study of tumor-infiltrating lymphocytes in oesophageal squamous cell carcinoma. Germline V lookup: CDR1 SGHTA, CDR2 FQGNSA. This CDR3 has 14 amino acids. TCRdb recomputed calls from the PCR reads with MiXCR, one row per CDR3 protein. The table has some 9,800 distinct CDR3 sequences, about 64% seen once. The TCR was taken from a female donor with esophageal squamous cell carcinoma. The sequenced sample was esophageal tumor tissue. V and J are TRBV7-2 and TRBJ2-5; TRBD1 matches 7 bases. The J call may not be correct, given that the DNA end is closer to TRBJ1-2. In DNA form, the CDR3 reads TGTGCCAGCAGCTTACAACAGGGGCGGGATGGCTACACCTTC. This gives the protein CASSLQQGRDGYTF.